The T cell receptor (beta chain) described here comes from a study of blood T cells in healthy people across ages. Whole-study results and caveats: Naive T cell percentage by flow cytometry tracked strongly with beta diversity. Per-million-T-cell TCR beta diversity fell roughly linearly with age. It was held that the diversity estimates obtained from one million T cells were underestimates.

A second PCR of roughly 7 to 11 cycles used a sample-barcoded 5' primer and a J-beta primer mix. TCRdb re-analysed the 5' RACE reads in MiXCR, keeping a single row per CDR3 protein. The sample consists of more than 700,000 distinct CDR3 sequences, about 55% of them appearing once. It was about 9.4 milliliters of peripheral blood that were drawn from each donor. As to this clonotype: Its antigen is not identified.

This CDR3 is built from 22 residues. The germline V gene encodes CDR1 MNHEY and CDR2 SVGAGI. Germline trimming cut 0 bases from V and 6 bases from J; bases unmatched to any gene: 23. The clonotype was recovered from a man older than 75 in good health. Sequencing was performed on blood. The chain couples TRBV6-5 to TRBJ1-5; 10 nucleotides line up with TRBD1. CDR3 amino acids: CASSYSIPGQGTKRQSGQPQHF. In nucleotides, the CDR3 is TGTGCCAGCAGTTACTCGATCCCGGGACAGGGGACGAAGAGACAATCCGGTCAGCCCCAGCATTTT.